The rows below give T cell receptor beta chains drawn from one sample of a study of blood T cell repertoires in COVID-19. The data were produced by immunoSEQ multiplex PCR, yet TCRdb's version contains in-frame clones alone and is incomplete. The repertoire holds 70,000 or so clones, with just under 90% as singletons. Sequenced sample: peripheral blood. The origin of the receptors is a woman of 80 years or more with active COVID-19. Both conserved end residues are part of each CDR3. D genes are given only for firm matches. A row's size may be missing; if present it is once, few, many or a size class.

len	v_gene	abundance	j_gene	d_gene	CDR3nt	CDR3aa
16	TRBV7-9	.	TRBJ2-1	.	TGTGCCAGCAGCCCCCCACTAGCCTCTTCCTACAATGAGCAGTTCTTC	CASSPPLASSYNEQFF
14	TRBV19	.	TRBJ1-2	TRBD1	TGTGCCAGTAGTGCCAGGGGGCAAGGCTATGGCTACACCTTC	CASSARGQGYGYTF
18	TRBV27	.	TRBJ2-2	.	TGTGCCAGCAGTTTAAGGCCCCAGGGCCTGCCGAACACCGGGGAGCTGTTTTTT	CASSLRPQGLPNTGELFF
15	TRBV5-5	.	TRBJ2-1	TRBD1	TGTGCCAGCAGCCCCGGGACAGGGACATACAATGAGCAGTTCTTC	CASSPGTGTYNEQFF
15	TRBV5-4	.	TRBJ2-5	TRBD1	TGTGCCAGCAGAGTACAGGGGGAGAGGGGAGAGACCCAGTACTTC	CASRVQGERGETQYF
13	TRBV11-3	.	TRBJ2-2	.	TGTGCCAGCAGCTTAACTGTTACCGGGGAGCTGTTTTTT	CASSLTVTGELFF
16	TRBV7-2	once	TRBJ2-5	TRBD2	TGTGCCAGCAGCTTAGCTAGGACTAGCGGGTGGGAGACCCAGTACTTC	CASSLARTSGWETQYF
15	TRBV19	.	TRBJ1-1	.	TGTGCCAGTAGTATGGGAGTCGGCAGCTACACTGAAGCTTTCTTT	CASSMGVGSYTEAFF
15	TRBV23-1	.	TRBJ2-7	TRBD1	TGCGCCAGCGCCAAGCCGGGACAGGCCACAGACGAGCAGTACTTC	CASAKPGQATDEQYF
15	TRBV6-4	.	TRBJ2-7	TRBD2	TGTGCCACCATGTCCCGACTAGCGGGCTCCTACGAGCAGTACTTC	CATMSRLAGSYEQYF
16	TRBV5-4	.	TRBJ1-2	TRBD1	TGTGCCAGCAGCTCGGGACAGGGGAGGGGTGAAGCTGGCTACACCTTC	CASSSGQGRGEAGYTF
13	TRBV5-1	few	TRBJ1-2	.	TGCGCCAGCAGCTTCGGCAGGGGAGATGGCTACACCTTC	CASSFGRGDGYTF
13	TRBV12-3/TRBV12-4	.	TRBJ1-1	.	TGTGCCAGCAGTTTATACGGACAGAGTTCGGCTTTCTTT	CASSLYGQSSAFF
11	TRBV6-6	.	TRBJ2-5	.	TGTGCCAGTATGTACCAAGAGACCCAGTACTTC	CASMYQETQYF
13	TRBV7-3	.	TRBJ2-5	.	TGTGCCAGCAGCAAGAGTTGGGAGGAGACCCAGTACTTC	CASSKSWEETQYF
15	TRBV11-1	.	TRBJ1-5	.	TGTGCCAGCAGCTTAGGTGGACAGTTCAATCAGCCCCAGCATTTT	CASSLGGQFNQPQHF
16	TRBV13	.	TRBJ2-3	TRBD1	TGTGCCAGCAGCTCCAGAGGGACAGGAGAGACAGATACGCAGTATTTT	CASSSRGTGETDTQYF
15	TRBV5-8	few	TRBJ1-2	.	TGTGCCAGCAGCTTGGTTAACAGGTGGAGCTATGGCTACACCTTC	CASSLVNRWSYGYTF
14	TRBV7-8	.	TRBJ2-7	TRBD1	TGTGCCAGCAGCCACGGACAGGTTGGGTACGAGCAGTACTTC	CASSHGQVGYEQYF
14	TRBV7-7	few	TRBJ2-2	.	TGTGCTAGCAGCGCCACTAGTAACACCGGGGAGCTGTTTTTT	CASSATSNTGELFF
15	TRBV19	.	TRBJ1-3	TRBD1	TGTGCCAGCCAACACGACAGGGGCTCTGGAAACACCATATATTTT	CASQHDRGSGNTIYF
16	TRBV7-3	.	TRBJ2-3	TRBD2	TGTGCCAGCAGCTTACTTCCTAGCGGGAGGTCAGATACGCAGTATTTT	CASSLLPSGRSDTQYF
15	TRBV7-8	.	TRBJ2-5	TRBD2	TGTGCCAGCAGCTTAGTGGGGACTATACAAGAGACCCAGTACTTC	CASSLVGTIQETQYF